These T cell receptor beta chains were read from a single sample in a study of blood T cell repertoires in COVID-19. Assay: immunoSEQ multiplex PCR; the TCRdb copy retains only in-frame clones and omits some. The data hold 210,000 or so clones, with around 85% observed a single time. Sequenced: PBMCs or T cells enriched from blood (not recorded which). These TCRs come from a woman in her 50s in a cohort exposed to, infected with or recovered from COVID-19 (not recorded which). The CDR3 runs from the conserved cysteine through the conserved F or W. The order of the fields is CDR3 DNA, CDR3 protein, V gene, clone size, J gene, CDR3 length, D gene. A D gene is named only where the DNA matches it firmly. For some rows the clone size is stated as once, few or many, or as a class when expanded; others skip it.

DNA: TGTGCCAGCAGAGGACAGGGTTATCAGCCCCAGCATTTT
CDR3: CASRGQGYQPQHF
V: TRBV28
size: .
J: TRBJ1-5
length: 13
D: TRBD1

DNA: TGTGCCAGCAGCCAACGCGGCAGGGTTGGACGGGAGACCCAGTACTTC
CDR3: CASSQRGRVGRETQYF
V: TRBV3-1/TRBV3-2
size: .
J: TRBJ2-5
length: 16
D: .

DNA: TGCGCCAGCGCCCCGGGACACCTCCAAGAGACCCAGTACTTC
CDR3: CASAPGHLQETQYF
V: TRBV5-1
size: .
J: TRBJ2-5
length: 14
D: .

DNA: TGTGCCAGCAGCCGGGACAGCTATGGCTACACCTTC
CDR3: CASSRDSYGYTF
V: TRBV7-2
size: .
J: TRBJ1-2
length: 12
D: TRBD1

DNA: TGTGCCAGTAGTATAGGGGCCGGGACAGCCTCCTACGAGCAGTACTTC
CDR3: CASSIGAGTASYEQYF
V: TRBV19
size: .
J: TRBJ2-7
length: 16
D: TRBD1

DNA: TGTGCCAGCAGCCTCGACAGCAGCAATCAGCCCCAGCATTTT
CDR3: CASSLDSSNQPQHF
V: TRBV7-2
size: .
J: TRBJ1-5
length: 14
D: .

DNA: TGTGCCAGCAGCCCGAGCGGGGGGCCCCCCACCGGGGAGCTGTTTTTT
CDR3: CASSPSGGPPTGELFF
V: TRBV5-4
size: .
J: TRBJ2-2
length: 16
D: TRBD2

DNA: TGCGCCAGCAGCTTGGCGGCGGGGAACACTGAAGCTTTCTTT
CDR3: CASSLAAGNTEAFF
V: TRBV5-1
size: .
J: TRBJ1-1
length: 14
D: .

DNA: TGCAGCGTTGATGGGGGAGGGCCAGCGGAAGGCTACACCTTC
CDR3: CSVDGGGPAEGYTF
V: TRBV29-1
size: .
J: TRBJ1-2
length: 14
D: .

DNA: TGTGCCAGCGCAACAGGGGTGAAGCAGCCCCAGCATTTT
CDR3: CASATGVKQPQHF
V: TRBV2
size: .
J: TRBJ1-5
length: 13
D: TRBD1

DNA: TGTGCCAGCAGCTTAGTCGGCGGGGCTCTCAGAGATACGCAGTATTTT
CDR3: CASSLVGGALRDTQYF
V: TRBV7-9
size: .
J: TRBJ2-3
length: 16
D: .

DNA: TGTGCCAGCAGCCAAGACCGCTTCGCGGCGAGCTCCTACGAGCAGTACTTC
CDR3: CASSQDRFAASSYEQYF
V: TRBV3-1/TRBV3-2
size: .
J: TRBJ2-7
length: 17
D: .

DNA: TGTGCCAGCAGCCAAGCACATAACACTGAAGCTTTCTTT
CDR3: CASSQAHNTEAFF
V: TRBV3-1/TRBV3-2
size: .
J: TRBJ1-1
length: 13
D: .

DNA: TGTGCCAGCAGCCTAAGATCTAGCGGCCAACAAGAGACCCAGTACTTC
CDR3: CASSLRSSGQQETQYF
V: TRBV7-6
size: .
J: TRBJ2-5
length: 16
D: TRBD2

DNA: TGTGCCAGTAGTTGGACAGGGGATGAAAAACTGTTTTTT
CDR3: CASSWTGDEKLFF
V: TRBV19
size: .
J: TRBJ1-4
length: 13
D: TRBD1

DNA: TGTGCCTCCTCCGTTGGACAGGGGGGAAATTCACCCCTCCACTTT
CDR3: CASSVGQGGNSPLHF
V: TRBV30
size: .
J: TRBJ1-6
length: 15
D: TRBD1

DNA: TGTGCCAGCAGCTTAAGACAGCTGAACACTGAAGCTTTCTTT
CDR3: CASSLRQLNTEAFF
V: TRBV7-9
size: once
J: TRBJ1-1
length: 14
D: .

DNA: TGTGCCAGCAGCGTAGGCGGGGGGGTCGGCACCGGGGAGCTGTTTTTT
CDR3: CASSVGGGVGTGELFF
V: TRBV9
size: .
J: TRBJ2-2
length: 16
D: TRBD2

DNA: TGCGCCAGCAGCTTGGACAGGTCAGAGCAGTACTTC
CDR3: CASSLDRSEQYF
V: TRBV5-1
size: .
J: TRBJ2-7
length: 12
D: .

DNA: TGTGCCAGCAGTTTAAGGAGTCAGAATAGCAATCAGCCCCAGCATTTT
CDR3: CASSLRSQNSNQPQHF
V: TRBV27
size: .
J: TRBJ1-5
length: 16
D: .

DNA: TGTGCCAGAAGCTTGGAGAGCTTAGTCGCGGAGACCCAGTACTTC
CDR3: CARSLESLVAETQYF
V: TRBV5-3
size: .
J: TRBJ2-5
length: 15
D: .

DNA: TGTGCCAGCAGCCCAGCCTTAAGGGGGACAGGAACGACGTTAGCCAAAAACATTCAGTACTTC
CDR3: CASSPALRGTGTTLAKNIQYF
V: TRBV7-6
size: once
J: TRBJ2-4
length: 21
D: TRBD1

DNA: TGTGCCAGTAGTATAGACGGACAGTATGGCTACACCTTC
CDR3: CASSIDGQYGYTF
V: TRBV19
size: .
J: TRBJ1-2
length: 13
D: .

DNA: TGTGCCATCGCTACTAGTATCAATGAGCAGTTCTTC
CDR3: CAIATSINEQFF
V: TRBV10-3
size: few
J: TRBJ2-1
length: 12
D: .

DNA: TGCGCCAGCAGCTCACAGGGGATTTACTCTGGGGCCAACGTCCTGACTTTC
CDR3: CASSSQGIYSGANVLTF
V: TRBV5-1
size: .
J: TRBJ2-6
length: 17
D: TRBD1

DNA: TGTGCCAGTAGTATACTAGGACGGGGTGAAGCTTTCTTT
CDR3: CASSILGRGEAFF
V: TRBV19
size: .
J: TRBJ1-1
length: 13
D: .

DNA: TGCAGCGTTTTAGGCGGACAGGGCGGTGAAAAACTGTTTTTT
CDR3: CSVLGGQGGEKLFF
V: TRBV29-1
size: .
J: TRBJ1-4
length: 14
D: TRBD1

DNA: TGCAGCGTTGAGGTCGGGAACAACACTGAAGCTTTCTTT
CDR3: CSVEVGNNTEAFF
V: TRBV29-1
size: .
J: TRBJ1-1
length: 13
D: .

DNA: TGTGCCAGCAGCTTGGGACGGGCCTACGAGCAGTACTTC
CDR3: CASSLGRAYEQYF
V: TRBV5-4
size: .
J: TRBJ2-7
length: 13
D: .

DNA: TGCGCCAGCAGCTTGTCATCCTCCGGCTCCTACGAGCAGTACTTC
CDR3: CASSLSSSGSYEQYF
V: TRBV5-1
size: .
J: TRBJ2-7
length: 15
D: .

DNA: TGTGCCAGCAGCTTAGAGGGAGCAAACACCAATGAGCAGTTCTTC
CDR3: CASSLEGANTNEQFF
V: TRBV7-2
size: .
J: TRBJ2-1
length: 15
D: .

DNA: TGTGCCACCAGTGTGGCCGCGGGTGGCTACACCTTC
CDR3: CATSVAAGGYTF
V: TRBV24-1
size: .
J: TRBJ1-2
length: 12
D: .

DNA: TGTGCCAGCAGCACTCATAGCGGGGGGGCCTACAATGAGCAGTTCTTC
CDR3: CASSTHSGGAYNEQFF
V: TRBV7-9
size: .
J: TRBJ2-1
length: 16
D: TRBD2

DNA: TGTGCCTGTAGCCCAGGGGCAGCTTCACCCCTCCACTTT
CDR3: CACSPGAASPLHF
V: TRBV30
size: .
J: TRBJ1-6
length: 13
D: .

DNA: TGTGCCAGCAGCCAAGTACGAGGCGAGACCCAGTACTTC
CDR3: CASSQVRGETQYF
V: TRBV3-1/TRBV3-2
size: once
J: TRBJ2-5
length: 13
D: .

DNA: TGTGCCAGCAGCCCACTGGGGCAGGACTATGGCTACACCTTC
CDR3: CASSPLGQDYGYTF
V: TRBV11-2
size: .
J: TRBJ1-2
length: 14
D: .

DNA: TGTGCCAGCAGCGTGGGCCCAACCGGCGAGCAGTACTTC
CDR3: CASSVGPTGEQYF
V: TRBV9
size: .
J: TRBJ2-7
length: 13
D: .

DNA: TGCGCCAGCACCTCCCTACCCGGGACAGGGGGTTATGGCTACACCTTC
CDR3: CASTSLPGTGGYGYTF
V: TRBV5-1
size: .
J: TRBJ1-2
length: 16
D: TRBD1

DNA: TGTGCCAGTAGTATCCTCGGGACAGGCGGACCTGGAAACACCATATATTTT
CDR3: CASSILGTGGPGNTIYF
V: TRBV19
size: once
J: TRBJ1-3
length: 17
D: TRBD1

DNA: TGTGCCAGCAGTCCCGAGAACTTGGACAGATCGAACACTGAAGCTTTCTTT
CDR3: CASSPENLDRSNTEAFF
V: TRBV6-6
size: .
J: TRBJ1-1
length: 17
D: .

DNA: TGTGCCAGCAGCTTAGAACGACTAGCGGGTAGAGAGACCCAGTACTTC
CDR3: CASSLERLAGRETQYF
V: TRBV11-2
size: .
J: TRBJ2-5
length: 16
D: TRBD2

DNA: TGTGCCAGCAGCGTATTACAGGGGTACCCTCCTGAAGCTTTCTTT
CDR3: CASSVLQGYPPEAFF
V: TRBV28
size: .
J: TRBJ1-1
length: 15
D: TRBD1

DNA: TGCGCCAGCAGCTTGGGGGCAGGGGATAATTCACCCCTCCACTTT
CDR3: CASSLGAGDNSPLHF
V: TRBV5-1
size: .
J: TRBJ1-6
length: 15
D: .

DNA: TGTGCCAGCATAGACAGGGTGATAGCCAAAAACATTCAGTACTTC
CDR3: CASIDRVIAKNIQYF
V: TRBV28
size: .
J: TRBJ2-4
length: 15
D: TRBD1

DNA: TGTGCCAGCAGCCCAACATCCGGGGGATTGAATGAAAAACTGTTTTTT
CDR3: CASSPTSGGLNEKLFF
V: TRBV3-1/TRBV3-2
size: .
J: TRBJ1-4
length: 16
D: .

DNA: TGCGCCAGCAGCTTAACTTCCCGTGCCGTCGGGTTTTACGGGGAGCTGTTTTTT
CDR3: CASSLTSRAVGFYGELFF
V: TRBV5-1
size: .
J: TRBJ2-2
length: 18
D: .

DNA: TGTGCCAGCGGGGCCGGGCTAGCGGGGGGGACCCAGTACTTC
CDR3: CASGAGLAGGTQYF
V: TRBV2
size: .
J: TRBJ2-5
length: 14
D: TRBD2

DNA: TGTGCCAGCAGCGGGAACAGGGGAGATACGCAGTATTTT
CDR3: CASSGNRGDTQYF
V: TRBV7-6
size: .
J: TRBJ2-3
length: 13
D: TRBD1

DNA: TGTGCCAGCAGCTCTTGGCGGCAGGGGAGCAATTCACCCCTCCACTTT
CDR3: CASSSWRQGSNSPLHF
V: TRBV7-9
size: .
J: TRBJ1-6
length: 16
D: .

DNA: TGTGCCAGCAGTTTCAAGGGAGCCACTGAAGCTTTCTTT
CDR3: CASSFKGATEAFF
V: TRBV12-3/TRBV12-4
size: .
J: TRBJ1-1
length: 13
D: .

DNA: TGTGCCAGCAGCTTGACTAGCGGGGATGACGAGCAGTACTTC
CDR3: CASSLTSGDDEQYF
V: TRBV5-4
size: .
J: TRBJ2-7
length: 14
D: TRBD2

DNA: TGTGCCAGCAGCGTAGCGCAAGCGACAGACCTCTATGGCTACACCTTC
CDR3: CASSVAQATDLYGYTF
V: TRBV9
size: once
J: TRBJ1-2
length: 16
D: .

DNA: TGTGCCTGTCCGTCCCAACTCAACACTGAAGCTTTCTTT
CDR3: CACPSQLNTEAFF
V: TRBV30
size: .
J: TRBJ1-1
length: 13
D: .